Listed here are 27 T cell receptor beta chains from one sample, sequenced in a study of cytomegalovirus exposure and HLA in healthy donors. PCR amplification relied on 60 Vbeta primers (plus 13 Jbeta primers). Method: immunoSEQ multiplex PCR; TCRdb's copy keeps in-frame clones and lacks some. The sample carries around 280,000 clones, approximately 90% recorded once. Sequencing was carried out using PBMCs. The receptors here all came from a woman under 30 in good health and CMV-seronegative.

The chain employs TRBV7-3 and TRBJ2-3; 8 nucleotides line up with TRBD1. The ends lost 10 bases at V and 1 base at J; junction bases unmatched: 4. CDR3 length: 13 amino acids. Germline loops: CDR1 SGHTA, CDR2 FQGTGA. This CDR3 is CATSTGGTDTQYF. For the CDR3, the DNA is TGTGCCACCTCGACAGGGGGCACAGATACGCAGTATTTT.

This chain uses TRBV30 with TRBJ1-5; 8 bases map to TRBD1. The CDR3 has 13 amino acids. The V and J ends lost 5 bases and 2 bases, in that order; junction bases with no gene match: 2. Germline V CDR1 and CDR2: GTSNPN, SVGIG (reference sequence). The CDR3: CAWAGGGNQPQHF. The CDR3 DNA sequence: TGTGCCTGGGCAGGGGGCGGCAATCAGCCCCAGCATTTT.

DNA of the CDR3: TGTGCCAGCAGCTTACTCTCCGGAGGTAATTCACCCCTCCACTTT. It encodes CASSLLSGGNSPLHF. J is TRBJ1-6 and V is TRBV7-2; D unclear. Germline-derived CDR1 and CDR2 are SGHTA and FQGNSA. Trimming cost V 2 bases and J 6 bases, with 11 bases left between them. The CDR3 is made up of 15 amino acids.

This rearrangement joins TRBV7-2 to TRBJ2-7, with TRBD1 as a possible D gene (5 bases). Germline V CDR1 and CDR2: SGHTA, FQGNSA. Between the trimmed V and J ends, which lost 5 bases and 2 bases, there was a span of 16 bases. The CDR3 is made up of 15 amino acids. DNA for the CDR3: TGTGCCAGCAGCCGGACACAAACCTCAACCTACGAGCAGTACTTC. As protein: CASSRTQTSTYEQYF.

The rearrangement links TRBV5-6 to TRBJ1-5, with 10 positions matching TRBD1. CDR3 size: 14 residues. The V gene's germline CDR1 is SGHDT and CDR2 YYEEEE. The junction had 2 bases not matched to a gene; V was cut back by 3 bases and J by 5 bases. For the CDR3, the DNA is TGTGCCAGCAGCTACGGGACAGGGGATCAGCCCCAGCATTTT. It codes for CASSYGTGDQPQHF.

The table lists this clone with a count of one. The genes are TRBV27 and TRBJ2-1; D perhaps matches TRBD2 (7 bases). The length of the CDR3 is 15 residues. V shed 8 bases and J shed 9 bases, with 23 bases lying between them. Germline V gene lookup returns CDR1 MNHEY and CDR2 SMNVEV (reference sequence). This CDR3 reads CASLGGGKQFGEQFF. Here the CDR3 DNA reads TGTGCCAGCCTGGGAGGGGGTAAGCAGTTCGGTGAGCAGTTCTTC.

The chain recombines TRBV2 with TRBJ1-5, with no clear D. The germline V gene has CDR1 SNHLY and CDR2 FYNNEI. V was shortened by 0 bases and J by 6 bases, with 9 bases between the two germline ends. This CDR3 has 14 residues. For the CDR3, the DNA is TGTGCCAGCAGTGAAGCGCTGGAGGGTCAGCCCCAGCATTTT. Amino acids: CASSEALEGQPQHF.

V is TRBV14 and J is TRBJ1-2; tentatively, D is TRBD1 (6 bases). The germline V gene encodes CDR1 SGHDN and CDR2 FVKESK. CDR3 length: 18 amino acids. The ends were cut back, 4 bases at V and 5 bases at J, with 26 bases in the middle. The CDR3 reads CASSLGGDTLYSGYGYTF. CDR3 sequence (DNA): TGTGCCAGCAGCCTCGGGGGGGACACCCTCTACTCAGGGTATGGCTACACCTTC.

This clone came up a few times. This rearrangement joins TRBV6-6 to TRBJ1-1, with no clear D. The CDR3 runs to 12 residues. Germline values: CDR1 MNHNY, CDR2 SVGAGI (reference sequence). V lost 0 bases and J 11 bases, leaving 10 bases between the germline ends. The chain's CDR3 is CASSYSPSGAFF. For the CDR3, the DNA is TGTGCCAGCAGTTACTCCCCCTCTGGCGCTTTCTTT.

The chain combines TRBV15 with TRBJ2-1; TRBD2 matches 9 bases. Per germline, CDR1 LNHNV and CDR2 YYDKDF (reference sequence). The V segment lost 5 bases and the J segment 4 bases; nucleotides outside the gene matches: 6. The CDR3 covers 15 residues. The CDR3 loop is CATSLTSGRYNEQFF. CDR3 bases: TGTGCCACCAGCCTCACTAGCGGGCGGTACAATGAGCAGTTCTTC.

This chain's CDR3 is CASSQGLERYNEQFF. Here the CDR3 DNA reads TGTGCCAGCAGCCAAGGGCTGGAAAGGTACAATGAGCAGTTCTTC. The V and J genes are TRBV16 and TRBJ2-1; D is unclear. Trimming took off 2 bases at V and 4 bases at J, with 12 bases between the two ends. Germline assignment: CDR1 KGHSY and CDR2 FQNENV. The CDR3 consists of 15 residues. Full variable domain (outside the CDR3, taken from reference TRBV16 and TRBJ2-1): GEEVAQTPKHLVRGEGQKAKLYCAPIKGHSYVFWYQQVLKNEFKFLISFQNENVFDETGMPKERFSAKCLPNSPCSLEIQATKLEDSAVYFCASSQGLERYNEQFFGPGTRLTVL.

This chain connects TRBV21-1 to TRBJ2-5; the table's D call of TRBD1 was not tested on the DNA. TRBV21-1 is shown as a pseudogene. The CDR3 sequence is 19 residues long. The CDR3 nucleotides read TGTGCCAGCAGCAACCCTGGCTCCTCCGGACAGGGGGGATGGGAGACCCAGTACTTC. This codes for CASSNPGSSGQGGWETQYF.

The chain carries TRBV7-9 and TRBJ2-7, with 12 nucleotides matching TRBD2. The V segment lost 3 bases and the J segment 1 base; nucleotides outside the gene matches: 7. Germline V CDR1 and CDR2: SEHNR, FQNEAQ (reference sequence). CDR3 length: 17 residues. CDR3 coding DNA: TGTGCCAGCAGCTTGGGCTATGGACTAGCGGGATCCTACGAGCAGTACTTC. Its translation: CASSLGYGLAGSYEQYF.

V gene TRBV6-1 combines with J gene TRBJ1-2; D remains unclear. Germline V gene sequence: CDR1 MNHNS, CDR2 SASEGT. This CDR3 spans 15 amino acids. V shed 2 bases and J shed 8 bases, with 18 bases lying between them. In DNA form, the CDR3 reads TGTGCCAGCAGTGAAAAGAGGGAAGGATTCAGGGGCTACACCTTC. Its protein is CASSEKREGFRGYTF.

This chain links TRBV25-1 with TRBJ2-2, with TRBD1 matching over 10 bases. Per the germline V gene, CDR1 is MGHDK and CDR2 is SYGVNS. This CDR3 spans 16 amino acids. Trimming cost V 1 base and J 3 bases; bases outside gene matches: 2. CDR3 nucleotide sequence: TGTGCCAGCAGTGAATTAGGACAGGGGGACACCGGGGAGCTGTTTTTT. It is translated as CASSELGQGDTGELFF.

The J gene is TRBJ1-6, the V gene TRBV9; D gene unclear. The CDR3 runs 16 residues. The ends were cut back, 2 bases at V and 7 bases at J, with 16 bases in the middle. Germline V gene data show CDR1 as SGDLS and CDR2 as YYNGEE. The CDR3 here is CASSVASGPGNSPLHF. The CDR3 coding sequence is TGTGCCAGCAGCGTGGCCAGCGGGCCGGGGAATTCACCCCTCCACTTT.

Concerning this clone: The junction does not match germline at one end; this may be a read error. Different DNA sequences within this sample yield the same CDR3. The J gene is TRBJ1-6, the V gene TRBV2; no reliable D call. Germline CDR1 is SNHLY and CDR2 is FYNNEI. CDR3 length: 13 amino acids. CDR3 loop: CATRRSYNSPLHF. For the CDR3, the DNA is TGTGCCACCCGGAGGTCCTATAATTCCCCCCTCCACTTT.

The DNA for the CDR3 is TGTGCCAGCAACAAAGCAAGGGCGGGGGGTTATGGCTACACCTTC. Translating it yields CASNKARAGGYGYTF. This chain links TRBV6-5 with TRBJ1-2; tentatively, D is TRBD1 (5 bases). Trimming stripped 7 bases from V and 5 bases from J, with 20 bases between. The CDR3 has 15 amino acids. The germline V gene has CDR1 MNHEY and CDR2 SVGAGI.

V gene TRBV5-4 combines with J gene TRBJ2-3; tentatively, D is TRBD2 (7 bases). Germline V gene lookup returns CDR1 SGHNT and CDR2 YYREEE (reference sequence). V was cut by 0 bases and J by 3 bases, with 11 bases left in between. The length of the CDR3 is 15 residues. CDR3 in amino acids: CASSLEGGVTDTQYF. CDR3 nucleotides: TGTGCCAGCAGCTTGGAAGGGGGGGTAACAGATACGCAGTATTTT.

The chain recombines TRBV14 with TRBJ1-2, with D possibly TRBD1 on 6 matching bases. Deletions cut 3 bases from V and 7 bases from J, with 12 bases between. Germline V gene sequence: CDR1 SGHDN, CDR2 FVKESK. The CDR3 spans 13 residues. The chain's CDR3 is CASSHQGTGGYTF. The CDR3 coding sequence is TGTGCCAGCAGCCATCAGGGGACGGGTGGCTACACCTTC.

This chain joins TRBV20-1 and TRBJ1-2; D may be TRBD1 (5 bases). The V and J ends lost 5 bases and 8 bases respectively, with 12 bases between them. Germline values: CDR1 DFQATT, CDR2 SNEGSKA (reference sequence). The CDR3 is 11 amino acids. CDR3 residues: CSALIGGGYTF. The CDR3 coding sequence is TGCAGTGCTCTAATCGGGGGGGGCTACACCTTC.

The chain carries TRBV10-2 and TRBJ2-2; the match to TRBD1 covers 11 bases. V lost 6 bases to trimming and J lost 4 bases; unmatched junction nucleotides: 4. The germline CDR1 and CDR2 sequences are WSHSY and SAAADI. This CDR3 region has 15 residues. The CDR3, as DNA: TGCGCCAGCAGGGACAGGGGGCTGGGCACCGGGGAGCTGTTTTTT. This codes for CASRDRGLGTGELFF.

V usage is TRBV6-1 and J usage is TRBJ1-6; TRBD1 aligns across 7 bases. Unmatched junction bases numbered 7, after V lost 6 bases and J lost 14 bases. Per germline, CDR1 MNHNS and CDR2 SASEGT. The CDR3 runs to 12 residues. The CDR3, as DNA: TGTGCCAGCAGGACCGGGACAGCAACCCTCCACTTT. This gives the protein CASRTGTATLHF.

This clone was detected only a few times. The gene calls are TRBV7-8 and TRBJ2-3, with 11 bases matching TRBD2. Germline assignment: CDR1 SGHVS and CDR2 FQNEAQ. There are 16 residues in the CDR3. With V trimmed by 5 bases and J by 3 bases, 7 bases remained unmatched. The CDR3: CASSRMGTSGTDTQYF. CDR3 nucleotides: TGTGCCAGCAGCCGTATGGGGACTAGCGGAACAGATACGCAGTATTTT. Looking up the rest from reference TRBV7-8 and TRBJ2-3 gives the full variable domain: GAGVSQSPRYKVAKRGQDVALRCDPISGHVSLFWYQQALGQGPEFLTYFQNEAQLDKSGLPSDRFFAERPEGSVSTLKIQRTQQEDSAVYLCASSRMGTSGTDTQYFGPGTRLTVL.

CDR3 nucleotide sequence: TGTGCCACCCATTCACAGGGGCGGAGTGGGAATGAGCAGTTCTTC. Protein product: CATHSQGRSGNEQFF. This chain joins TRBV19 and TRBJ2-1; 7 bases align to TRBD1. Germline CDR1 is LNHDA and CDR2 is SQIVND (reference sequence). J gave up 7 bases and V 10 bases, and 16 bases lay outside the gene matches. This CDR3 region has 15 residues.

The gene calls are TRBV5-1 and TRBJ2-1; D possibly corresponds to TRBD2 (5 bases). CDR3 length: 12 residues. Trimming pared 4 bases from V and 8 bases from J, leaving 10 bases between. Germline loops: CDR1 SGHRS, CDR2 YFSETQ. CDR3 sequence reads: CASSADWDEQFF. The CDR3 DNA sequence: TGCGCCAGCAGCGCGGACTGGGATGAGCAGTTCTTC. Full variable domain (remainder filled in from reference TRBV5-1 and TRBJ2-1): KAGVTQTPRYLIKTRGQQVTLSCSPISGHRSVSWYQQTPGQGLQFLFEYFSETQRNKGNFPGRFSGRQFSNSRSEMNVSTLELGDSALYLCASSADWDEQFFGPGTRLTVL.

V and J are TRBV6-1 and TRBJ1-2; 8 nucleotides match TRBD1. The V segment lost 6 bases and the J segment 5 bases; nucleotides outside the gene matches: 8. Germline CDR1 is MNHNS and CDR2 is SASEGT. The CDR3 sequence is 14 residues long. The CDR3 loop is CASSLSGGAYGYTF. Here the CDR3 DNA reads TGTGCCAGCAGCCTATCAGGGGGCGCGTATGGCTACACCTTC.